This TCR beta chain was recovered during a study of identical twins. Study-wide results and limits: Memory repertoires showed no such pattern, whereas abundant cord blood beta clonotypes carried fewer insertions. Conclusions rested on cross-sectional statistics rather than following the same donors.

About this clonotype: Its cognate antigen is unknown.

TCRdb processed the 5' RACE reads anew with MiXCR; each CDR3 protein has one entry. The table has 430,000 or so distinct CDR3 sequences, approximately 24% seen once. The V end lost 1 base, the J end lost 5 bases, and 5 bases lay between the germline ends. Germline lookup yields CDR1 SNHLY and CDR2 FYNNEI. The CDR3 runs 13 residues. These data are also associated with another study on T cells expressing NK-cell markers. From that study: Once again these clonotypes came out on top in the CD3+CD56-NKG2C+ fraction of several donors.

This clonotype was obtained from a woman aged 18-29 years in good health. The genes are TRBV2 and TRBJ2-2; D unclear. The sample taken for sequencing was CD4+ T cells sorted from blood. DNA of the CDR3: TGTGCCAGCAGTGAAGTGTTAACCGGGGAGCTGTTTTTT. Encoded protein: CASSEVLTGELFF.